The 10 T cell receptor beta chains reported below all come from one sample, sequenced in a study of T cell responses to AZD1222 COVID-19 vaccine (dated by TCRdb to the early 2020s). According to the study, the label for this sample's time point signals: about 28 days (+/-7) after the second vaccine dose. To prepare the library, the immunoSEQ multiplex PCR assay was applied. The table was pulled from immuneACCESS by TCRdb, which kept in-frame rearrangements only. Such tables lose some clones; where checked, under half of the loss comes from unresolved V genes, and the rest has no known cause. The sample records about 72,000 clones, 80% to 90% of which are singletons. The ten biggest clones cover 28% of the sample. The specimen comprised peripheral blood, sampled 28 days after the second AZD1222 dose. The receptors were sampled from an adult who received the AZD1222 COVID-19 vaccine.

For this clone: The junction departs from the called germline gene at one end, perhaps through a read error. The chain carries TRBV28 and TRBJ1-4, with D perhaps TRBD1 (5 bases). The CDR3 covers 12 residues. Germline V lookup: CDR1 MDHEN, CDR2 SYDVKM. The CDR3 DNA follows: TGCCTATCAGGGTCAACTAATGAAAAACTGTTTTTT. This sequence encodes CLSGSTNEKLFF. The full variable domain, its missing parts supplied by reference TRBV28 and TRBJ1-4, is DVKVTQSSRYLVKRTGEKVFLECVQDMDHENMFWYRQDPGLGLRLIYFSYDVKMKEKGDIPEGYSVSREKKERFSLILESASTNQTSMYLCLSGSTNEKLFFGSGTQLSVL.

The chain uses TRBV6-5 and TRBJ1-4; D gene unclear. The CDR3 extends over 13 amino acids. Germline-derived CDR1 and CDR2 are MNHEY and SVGAGI. V was pared by 8 bases and J by 6 bases, with 13 bases between. This chain's CDR3 is CASSVGQDEKLFF. The DNA of the CDR3 is TGTGCCAGCTCTGTAGGGCAAGATGAAAAACTGTTTTTT.

The gene calls are TRBV7-3 and TRBJ2-7, with TRBD1 matching over 8 bases. The CDR3 runs to 14 residues. Trimming removed 3 bases from V and 1 base from J; junction bases left unmatched: 2. CDR1 is SGHTA, CDR2 FQGTGA, per germline. CDR3 DNA sequence: TGTGCCAGCAGCTTCGGGGACAGGTCCTACGAGCAGTACTTC. Translation: CASSFGDRSYEQYF.

The chain employs TRBV12-3 or TRBV12-4 and TRBJ2-2; D might be TRBD1 (6 bases). Deletions cut 6 bases from V and 5 bases from J, with 10 bases between. The CDR3 length is 13 residues. Here the CDR3 DNA reads TGTGCCAGCAGCACAGGGACGACCGGGGAGCTGTTTTTT. Translated: CASSTGTTGELFF.

The rearrangement links TRBV7-9 to TRBJ1-1; D is unresolved. CDR1 and CDR2 (germline): SEHNR, FQNEAQ (reference sequence). This CDR3 spans 13 amino acids. V was clipped by 5 bases and J by 4 bases, with 11 bases between them. The CDR3 nucleotides are TGTGCCAGCAGCCCGCCCCCCTCCACTGAAGCTTTCTTT. This translates into CASSPPPSTEAFF.

This chain joins TRBV19 and TRBJ2-3; TRBD1 agrees at 8 bases. The CDR3 contains 15 residues. With 2 bases clipped from V and 7 bases from J, the junction kept 8 bases outside the gene matches. In germline, CDR1 is LNHDA, CDR2 SQIVND (reference sequence). In DNA, the CDR3 is TGTGCCAGTAGTATACGGCAGGGGGCTTTTTATACGCAGTATTTT. This encodes CASSIRQGAFYTQYF.

The chain carries TRBV6-5 and TRBJ1-5; D remains unclear. The CDR3 is 13 residues long. In germline, CDR1 is MNHEY, CDR2 SVGAGI. Deletions cut 2 bases from V and 4 bases from J, with 6 bases between. The CDR3 DNA is TGTGCCAGCAGTTACGGCGATAATCAGCCCCAGCATTTT. Translation gives CASSYGDNQPQHF.

This clone showed up just once. The V and J genes are TRBV29-1 and TRBJ1-5; no clear D. Trimming pared 7 bases from V and 2 bases from J, leaving 9 bases between. The CDR3 is made up of 12 amino acids. Germline V gives CDR1 SQVTM, CDR2 ANQGSEA. The CDR3 coding sequence is TGCAGCGCCGGGGATGGCAATCAGCCCCAGCATTTT. This gives the protein CSAGDGNQPQHF.

With regard to this clone: Other DNA sequences in this sample translate to the same CDR3. This rearrangement joins TRBV10-3 to TRBJ1-5, with D unclear. V lost 0 bases and J 4 bases, leaving 1 base between the germline ends. CDR1 is ENHRY and CDR2 is SYGVKD in the germline V gene. The CDR3 is 12 residues long. The DNA for the CDR3 is TGTGCCATCAGTGAGTCTAATCAGCCCCAGCATTTT. Protein: CAISESNQPQHF.

The rearrangement joins TRBV14 to TRBJ1-1; no clear D gene. This CDR3 spans 12 amino acids. Germline assignment: CDR1 SGHDN and CDR2 FVKESK. Trimming stripped 0 bases from V and 7 bases from J, with 6 bases between. The CDR3 region has the DNA TGTGCCAGCAGCCAAGAAAAGGGTGAAGCTTTCTTT. It translates to CASSQEKGEAFF.